This TCR beta chain was retrieved from a study of monozygotic twins with inflammatory bowel disease. Overall study results and limits: Twins with IBD were found to have lower TCRbeta diversity (inverse Simpson) than healthy co-twins. Patient repertoires may carry noise from differing immunosuppressive treatments.

TCR libraries each used approximately 3,200 ng of total RNA. TCRdb re-called the 5' RACE reads; one entry per CDR3 protein, DNA not given. Recorded for this sample: about 300,000 distinct CDR3 sequences. A remark on this clonotype: The target antigen is unknown.

Whole-blood RNA isolation (total RNA) proceeded without T cell sorting. CDR3 size: 12 residues. V gene TRBV12-3 or TRBV12-4 combines with J gene TRBJ2-2. The sample taken for sequencing was blood. The receptor was derived from a human donor with ulcerative colitis or Crohn's disease, or a healthy co-twin of an affected twin (not recorded which). CDR3 in amino acids: CASSPRQGGLFF.